The 25 T cell receptor beta chains below all came from one sample that was sequenced in a study of cytomegalovirus exposure and HLA in healthy donors. Sequencing used immunoSEQ multiplex PCR; TCRdb keeps in-frame clones, though not all of them. There are some 180,000 clones in the sample; approximately 89% occur only once, and around 7.2% lies in the top ten. The sample consisted of PBMCs. All receptors derive from a man under 40 in good health and CMV-seropositive.

The chain combines TRBV5-1 with TRBJ2-7; D perhaps matches TRBD2 (5 bases). V gave up 0 bases and J gave up 5 bases, with 12 bases separating them. The CDR3 loop spans 14 amino acids. Germline assignment: CDR1 SGHRS and CDR2 YFSETQ. The CDR3 DNA follows: TGCGCCAGCAGCTTGGAAAAAGGGAGCGACGAGCAGTACTTC. This encodes CASSLEKGSDEQYF.

The DNA for the CDR3 is TGTGCCTGGAGTCCGGGAGGTCAGCCCCAGCATTTT. Translating gives CAWSPGGQPQHF. The chain employs TRBV30 and TRBJ1-5; D is uncertain. V lost 2 bases and J 6 bases, leaving 8 bases between the germline ends. The CDR3 covers 12 residues. CDR1 GTSNPN and CDR2 SVGIG come from the germline V gene (reference sequence).

The rearrangement uses TRBV15 and TRBJ2-3; D might be TRBD1 (6 bases). The CDR3 contains 15 residues. Trimming cost V 4 bases and J 5 bases, with 16 bases left between them. From germline, CDR1 is LNHNV and CDR2 YYDKDF (reference sequence). The CDR3 DNA follows: TGTGCCACCAGCAAAGGGGGACCCGGAGTAGATACGCAGTATTTT. This translates into CATSKGGPGVDTQYF. Complete variable domain (other parts from reference TRBV15 and TRBJ2-3): DAMVIQNPRYQVTQFGKPVTLSCSQTLNHNVMYWYQQKSSQAPKLLFHYYDKDFNNEADTPDNFQSRRPNTSFCFLDIRSPGLGDTAMYLCATSKGGPGVDTQYFGPGTRLTVL.

The chain has TRBV7-6 and TRBJ2-5, with D maybe TRBD1 (5 bases). Germline loops: CDR1 SGHVS, CDR2 FNYEAQ. The CDR3 spans 12 residues. Trimming removed 8 bases at V and 3 bases at J, with 10 bases between. CDR3 nucleotides: TGTGCCAGCGCCTCAGGGAAAGAGACCCAGTACTTC. It is translated as CASASGKETQYF.

This chain uses TRBV6-5 with TRBJ1-4; D gene unclear. Trimming took 2 bases from V and 4 from J, leaving 5 bases between them. The CDR3 has 13 amino acids. Germline assignment: CDR1 MNHEY and CDR2 SVGAGI. CDR3 nucleotide sequence: TGTGCCAGCAGTTACGGGCTTAATGAAAAACTGTTTTTT. Its translation is CASSYGLNEKLFF.

The chain is built from TRBV5-5 and TRBJ1-5; TRBD1 might be the D (5 bases). From germline, CDR1 is SGHKS and CDR2 YYEKEE (reference sequence). The germline V and J ends were trimmed by 0 bases and 6 bases, with 16 bases remaining between them. The CDR3 covers 16 residues. DNA for the CDR3: TGTGCCAGCAGCTTGGAAGGTAGGCAGGGCGGTCAGCCCCAGCATTTT. Translation: CASSLEGRQGGQPQHF.

The chain recombines TRBV14 with TRBJ1-5, with D unresolved. CDR1 is SGHDN and CDR2 is FVKESK in the germline V gene. CDR3 length: 16 residues. V lost 0 bases, J lost 3 bases, and 12 bases lay in between. CDR3 sequence: CASSQDLTVSNQPQHF. CDR3 in DNA: TGTGCCAGCAGCCAAGATCTCACAGTCTCCAATCAGCCCCAGCATTTT.

This clone was recorded only once. The rearrangement links TRBV19 to TRBJ2-7; no definite D call. Germline CDR1 and CDR2: LNHDA and SQIVND (reference sequence). The CDR3 loop spans 15 amino acids. Trimming left V 8 bases short and J 5 bases short, with 22 bases between. CDR3 DNA: TGTGCCAGTTCAAATCTAAACCTCGTAATGAACGAGCAGTACTTC. It encodes CASSNLNLVMNEQYF.

The chain links TRBV30 to TRBJ2-2; possible D gene TRBD1, 5 bases. Per germline, CDR1 GTSNPN and CDR2 SVGIG (reference sequence). CDR3 length: 14 residues. Trimming removed 1 base from V and 5 bases from J, with 11 bases in between. CDR3 protein: CAWSASRVTGELFF. In DNA, the CDR3 is TGTGCCTGGAGTGCCTCCAGGGTAACCGGGGAGCTGTTTTTT. Supplemented by reference TRBV30 and TRBJ2-2, the full variable domain reads SQTIHQWPATLVQPVGSPLSLECTVEGTSNPNLYWYRQAAGRGLQLLFYSVGIGQISSEVPQNLSASRPQDRQFILSSKKLLLSDSGFYLCAWSASRVTGELFFGEGSRLTVL.

V usage is TRBV25-1 and J usage is TRBJ1-1, with D possibly TRBD1 on 5 matching bases. Looked up from germline, CDR1 is MGHDK and CDR2 is SYGVNS. The CDR3 covers 13 residues. Trimming took 4 bases from V and 4 from J, leaving 10 bases between them. This CDR3 reads CASSGLGVTEAFF. DNA of the CDR3: TGTGCCAGCAGTGGGTTAGGGGTCACTGAAGCTTTCTTT. The variable domain in full, with the rest retrieved from reference TRBV25-1 and TRBJ1-1, is EADIYQTPRYLVIGTGKKITLECSQTMGHDKMYWYQQDPGMELHLIHYSYGVNSTEKGDLSSESTVSRIRTEHFPLTLESARPSHTSQYLCASSGLGVTEAFFGQGTRLTVV.

The genes are TRBV19 and TRBJ2-2; TRBD2 agrees at 8 bases. The length of the CDR3 is 17 residues. Losses at the gene ends were 3 bases for V and 5 bases for J; bases not matched to a gene: 11. The V gene's germline CDR1 is LNHDA and CDR2 SQIVND (reference sequence). This CDR3 reads CASSIPSGRESTGELFF. The CDR3 DNA follows: TGTGCCAGTAGTATCCCTAGCGGGCGGGAATCAACCGGGGAGCTGTTTTTT.

The J gene is TRBJ1-2, the V gene TRBV15; TRBD1 aligns across 9 bases. The germline CDR1 and CDR2 sequences are LNHNV and YYDKDF (reference sequence). V lost 3 bases, J lost 9 bases, and 5 bases stayed unmatched. The CDR3 has 13 residues. This CDR3 is CATSRGQGWSYTF. Here the CDR3 DNA reads TGTGCCACCAGCAGGGGACAGGGCTGGAGCTACACCTTC.

V is TRBV2 and J is TRBJ1-1; D not certain. Germline lookup yields CDR1 SNHLY and CDR2 FYNNEI. The germline V and J ends were trimmed by 2 bases and 0 bases, with 7 bases remaining between them. This CDR3 is 14 amino acids long. The CDR3 DNA is TGTGCCAGCAGTGAAAGTGAGATGAACACTGAAGCTTTCTTT. Amino acids: CASSESEMNTEAFF. Complete variable domain (other parts from reference TRBV2 and TRBJ1-1): EPEVTQTPSHQVTQMGQEVILRCVPISNHLYFYWYRQILGQKVEFLVSFYNNEISEKSEIFDDQFSVERPDGSNFTLKIRSTKLEDSAMYFCASSESEMNTEAFFGQGTRLTVV.

This chain connects TRBV4-3 to TRBJ2-2; D possibly corresponds to TRBD1 (6 bases). The germline V and J ends were trimmed by 3 bases and 8 bases, with 19 bases remaining between them. CDR3 length: 16 residues. Germline CDR1 and CDR2: LGHNA and YSLEER. In nucleotides, the CDR3 is TGCGCCAGCAGCCAGGGTTTGAGACAGGTCGAGGGGGAGCTGTTTTTT. It translates to CASSQGLRQVEGELFF.

The chain has TRBV5-6 and TRBJ1-2; 7 bases align to TRBD1. The V and J ends lost 4 bases and 7 bases, in that order; junction bases with no gene match: 13. Germline V CDR1 and CDR2: SGHDT, YYEEEE. The CDR3 is made up of 15 amino acids. In DNA, the CDR3 is TGTGCCAGCAGCACGGGAGGGACAGCCTATGGTGGCTACACCTTC. Translated, it gives CASSTGGTAYGGYTF.

This clone was detected a few times. The CDR3 reads CASSEERGSYEQYF. As DNA, the CDR3 is TGTGCCAGCAGTGAAGAGCGGGGGTCCTACGAGCAGTACTTC. The chain uses TRBV2 and TRBJ2-7; 8 bases match TRBD2. The trim removed 1 base at V and 1 base at J, leaving 0 bases unmatched. CDR1 is SNHLY and CDR2 is FYNNEI in the germline V gene. The CDR3 consists of 14 residues.

This chain uses TRBV28 with TRBJ2-7; TRBD2 matches 9 bases. There are 15 residues in the CDR3. V trimming: 7 bases; J trimming: 1 base; junction bases outside the gene matches: 8. In germline, CDR1 is MDHEN, CDR2 SYDVKM. The CDR3 bases are TGTGCCAGCATTACCGGGACTAGCCCATCCTACGAGCAGTACTTC. Its translation: CASITGTSPSYEQYF.

The rearrangement uses TRBV27 and TRBJ2-7; D might be TRBD1 or TRBD2, each matching 5 bases. The length of the CDR3 is 14 residues. Germline CDR1 reads MNHEY; CDR2 reads SMNVEV (reference sequence). Trimming removed 3 bases at V and 2 bases at J, with 11 bases between. CDR3 in amino acids: CASSFRDRTYEQYF. The CDR3 region has the DNA TGTGCCAGCAGTTTCCGGGACCGTACCTACGAGCAGTACTTC.

The chain links TRBV7-2 to TRBJ2-7, with D possibly TRBD1 on 5 matching bases. Germline V CDR1 and CDR2: SGHTA, FQGNSA. This CDR3 contains 14 residues. V was trimmed by 1 base and J by 5 bases, leaving 12 bases between them. Here the CDR3 DNA reads TGTGCCAGCAGCTTAGGGGCAGGGCGGAACGAGCAGTACTTC. Its protein is CASSLGAGRNEQYF.

The chain combines TRBV5-1 with TRBJ2-2; D gene unclear. CDR3 length: 14 amino acids. Germline V gene data show CDR1 as SGHRS and CDR2 as YFSETQ. V lost 0 bases to trimming and J lost 8 bases, with 11 bases between them. The CDR3 loop is CASSLVGKEGELFF. The CDR3 DNA sequence: TGCGCCAGCAGCTTGGTGGGGAAGGAAGGGGAGCTGTTTTTT.

This sequence joins TRBV13 and TRBJ2-3; 10 bases line up with TRBD2. The V gene's germline CDR1 is PRHDT and CDR2 FYEKMQ (reference sequence). The CDR3 totals 18 residues. With 10 bases clipped from V and 1 base from J, the junction kept 17 bases outside the gene matches. The CDR3 region is CAIQGRTSGIWGTDTQYF. The CDR3 DNA follows: TGTGCCATCCAAGGCCGAACTAGCGGGATCTGGGGCACAGATACGCAGTATTTT.

The chain couples TRBV7-2 to TRBJ1-1, with D unclear. The germline V gene encodes CDR1 SGHTA and CDR2 FQGNSA. This CDR3 has 13 amino acids. The V end was cut by 1 base, the J end by 1 base, with 4 bases between. The CDR3 DNA sequence: TGTGCCAGCAGCTTAGGCCAGAACACTGAAGCTTTCTTT. Its protein product is CASSLGQNTEAFF.

CDR3 nucleotides: TGTGCCAGCTGCCCGAGTCCCTACGAGCAGTACTTC. It translates to CASCPSPYEQYF. This chain joins TRBV11-2 and TRBJ2-7, with D unresolved. The CDR3 contains 12 residues. V lost 8 bases and J 2 bases, leaving 10 bases between the germline ends. Germline values: CDR1 SGHAT, CDR2 FQNNGV.

The chain employs TRBV7-6 and TRBJ2-1; D is undetermined. Germline loops: CDR1 SGHVS, CDR2 FNYEAQ. The CDR3 has 15 residues. The V end lost 1 base, the J end lost 0 bases, and 7 bases lay between the germline ends. The CDR3 loop is CASSLVVSSYNEQFF. The CDR3 DNA sequence: TGTGCCAGCAGCTTAGTGGTGAGCTCCTACAATGAGCAGTTCTTC.

The chain is built from TRBV7-2 and TRBJ2-3; D possibly corresponds to TRBD1 (6 bases). The ends were cut back, 1 base at V and 2 bases at J, with 10 bases in the middle. The CDR3 is 15 amino acids. Per germline, CDR1 SGHTA and CDR2 FQGNSA. The CDR3 DNA is TGTGCCAGCAGCTTAGAAGGGGGAAACACAGATACGCAGTATTTT. It codes for CASSLEGGNTDTQYF.